What follows is one TCR beta chain and its context. The sample is drawn from a study of blood T cell repertoires in COVID-19. Assay: immunoSEQ multiplex PCR; the TCRdb copy retains only in-frame clones and omits some. The sample records some 210,000 clones, 75% to 85% being singletons. All enrollees were roughly 18 to 100 years old and from 25 or so US areas. Cohorts were determined from participant-reported clinical history. Material for sequencing was PBMCs or T cells enriched from blood (not recorded which). The source is a middle-aged man who had recovered from COVID-19.

In DNA form, the CDR3 reads TGCACCAGCAGCCTAAAACTAGCGGGAGACGATCGGAGCTCCTACAATGAGCAGTTCTTC. Translation: CTSSLKLAGDDRSSYNEQFF. The chain is built from TRBV1 and TRBJ2-1; the table's D gene call, TRBD2, was not cross checked with the DNA. TRBV1 is described as a pseudogene. The CDR3 runs 20 residues.